The 16 T cell receptor beta chains reported below all come from one sample, sequenced in a study of CD8 T cells in ankylosing spondylitis. MiXCR was run by TCRdb on the 5' RACE reads, yielding one entry per CDR3 protein. The table includes tens of thousands of distinct CDR3 sequences, 7.4% detected once. The material sequenced was blood, either unsorted or a sorted T cell fraction (not recorded which). These receptors were obtained from a female donor with ankylosing spondylitis or in good health (not recorded which).

This clonotype appeared many times. The J gene is TRBJ2-1, the V gene TRBV27; D unresolved. The CDR3 has 16 residues. CDR1 is MNHEY and CDR2 is SMNVEV in the germline V gene (reference sequence). V was shortened by 0 bases and J by 1 base, with 10 bases between the two germline ends. The DNA for the CDR3 is TGTGCCAGCAGTTTATCGTCTTCAGGATCCTACAATGAGCAGTTCTTC. Translating gives CASSLSSSGSYNEQFF.

This clonotype was seen ten or more times. The chain uses TRBV2 and TRBJ2-1; 11 bases map to TRBD2. From germline, CDR1 is SNHLY and CDR2 FYNNEI. V shed 5 bases, J shed 1 base, and the junction held 1 base outside the gene matches. This CDR3 is built from 15 residues. The CDR3 reads CASSSSGGSYNEQFF. DNA of the CDR3: TGTGCCAGCAGTTCTAGCGGGGGGTCCTACAATGAGCAGTTCTTC.

This clonotype was recorded many times. V is TRBV5-1 and J is TRBJ1-1, with a weak D call TRBD1 (5 bases). Trimming pared 4 bases from V and 3 bases from J, leaving 13 bases between. Germline values: CDR1 SGHRS, CDR2 YFSETQ. The CDR3 totals 14 residues. This CDR3 reads CASSNGDGYTEAFF. The CDR3 nucleotides read TGCGCCAGCAGCAATGGGGACGGATACACTGAAGCTTTCTTT.

This clonotype came up many times. This chain joins TRBV12-3 or TRBV12-4 and TRBJ1-5, with unresolved D. The CDR3 extends over 14 amino acids. The V gene lost 3 bases and the J gene lost 2 bases, with 8 bases spanning the gap. CDR3 bases: TGTGCCAGCAGTTTGTCGATACGCAATCAGCCCCAGCATTTT. Translation gives CASSLSIRNQPQHF.

This clonotype was counted ten times or more. V usage is TRBV19 and J usage is TRBJ1-2; tentative D call: TRBD1 (5 bases). This CDR3 is built from 16 residues. From germline, CDR1 is LNHDA and CDR2 SQIVND (reference sequence). Trimming removed 8 bases from V and 0 bases from J, with 19 bases in between. This chain's CDR3 is CASGPGRRSTNYGYTF. DNA of the CDR3: TGTGCCAGTGGCCCGGGACGGCGGTCTACTAACTATGGCTACACCTTC.

This clonotype has a count of ten or more. The gene calls are TRBV4-1 and TRBJ2-7, with D tentatively TRBD2 (5 bases). The V gene lost 1 base and the J gene lost 2 bases, with 12 bases spanning the gap. The CDR3 has 15 amino acids. Germline-derived CDR1 and CDR2 are MGHRA and YSYEKL. The CDR3 is CASSQVNERTYEQYF. DNA of the CDR3: TGCGCCAGCAGCCAAGTGAATGAGCGGACCTACGAGCAGTACTTC.

This clonotype was found many times. The chain recombines TRBV5-5 with TRBJ2-6; D is possibly TRBD2 (5 bases). V was cut by 4 bases and J by 0 bases, with 11 bases left in between. CDR1 SGHKS and CDR2 YYEKEE come from the germline V gene (reference sequence). The CDR3 consists of 16 residues. As DNA, the CDR3 is TGTGCCAGCAGCCCGAGCGGCCTCTCTGGGGCCAACGTCCTGACTTTC. Translated, it gives CASSPSGLSGANVLTF.

This clonotype was picked up many times. The rearrangement uses TRBV11-1 and TRBJ2-2, with 7 bases lining up with TRBD1. The germline V gene encodes CDR1 SGHAT and CDR2 FQDESV (reference sequence). V dropped 5 bases and J dropped 4; count of bases not matched to a gene: 4. CDR3 length: 14 amino acids. CDR3 bases: TGTGCCAGCAGCCCTAAGGGGGCCACCGGGGAGCTGTTTTTT. Residues: CASSPKGATGELFF.

This clonotype occurred a few times. The V and J genes are TRBV5-1 and TRBJ1-5; D unresolved. Between the trimmed V and J ends, which lost 0 bases and 1 base, there was a span of 2 bases. Germline lookup yields CDR1 SGHRS and CDR2 YFSETQ. The CDR3 loop spans 13 amino acids. CDR3 bases: TGCGCCAGCAGCTTGGAGAGCAATCAGCCCCAGCATTTT. This sequence encodes CASSLESNQPQHF.

This clonotype was detected ten times or more. The chain combines TRBV29-1 with TRBJ2-7, with no clear D. With 4 bases removed from V and 1 base from J, the gap between germline ends came to 14 bases. CDR1 is SQVTM, CDR2 ANQGSEA, per germline. The CDR3 length is 14 residues. This CDR3 reads CSVVSQRTSYEQYF. The CDR3 nucleotides are TGCAGCGTTGTGAGTCAACGGACGTCCTACGAGCAGTACTTC.

There are many counts of this clonotype. The V and J genes are TRBV20-1 and TRBJ2-2; D gene unclear. The length of the CDR3 is 13 residues. Trimming cost V 5 bases and J 2 bases, with 9 bases left between them. Germline loops: CDR1 DFQATT, CDR2 SNEGSKA (reference sequence). CDR3 nucleotides: TGCAGTGCTCCCGGAATTAACACCGGGGAGCTGTTTTTT. Translation: CSAPGINTGELFF.

This chain connects TRBV12-3 or TRBV12-4 to TRBJ1-5, with a weak D call TRBD1 (5 bases). V lost 10 bases to trimming and J lost 2 bases, with 30 bases between them. This CDR3 has 19 residues. CDR3 protein: CAICLNLGQGGSGNQPQHF. CDR3 nucleotide sequence: TGTGCCATCTGTTTAAACCTAGGGCAGGGAGGGTCAGGCAATCAGCCCCAGCATTTT.

Ten or more counts support this clonotype. The chain recombines TRBV20-1 with TRBJ1-3; 8 bases line up with TRBD1. Trimming took 3 bases from V and 4 from J; bases not matched to a gene: 2. Germline CDR1 reads DFQATT; CDR2 reads SNEGSKA (reference sequence). The CDR3 loop spans 13 amino acids. The CDR3 reads CSARTGAGNTIYF. The CDR3 bases are TGCAGTGCTAGGACAGGGGCAGGAAACACCATATATTTT.

This clonotype was seen repeatedly, ten times or more. The chain joins TRBV14 to TRBJ1-2; no clear D. The CDR3 spans 17 residues. CDR1 is SGHDN, CDR2 FVKESK, per germline. Trimming cost V 0 bases and J 5 bases, with 19 bases left between them. CDR3 protein: CASSQDGRGSLVYGYTF. The CDR3 DNA sequence: TGTGCCAGCAGCCAAGATGGACGCGGGTCTCTGGTTTATGGCTACACCTTC.

This clonotype has a count of ten or more. The rearrangement joins TRBV4-3 to TRBJ2-7; TRBD1 agrees at 7 bases. This CDR3 has 15 residues. Per the germline V gene, CDR1 is LGHNA and CDR2 is YSLEER. With V trimmed by 0 bases and J by 4 bases, 6 bases remained unmatched. The CDR3 loop is CASSQEDGTVYEQYF. DNA of the CDR3: TGCGCCAGCAGCCAAGAGGATGGGACAGTGTACGAGCAGTACTTC.

This clonotype was seen repeatedly, ten times or more. The rearrangement uses TRBV30 and TRBJ1-1; 8 bases line up with TRBD1. CDR1 and CDR2 (germline): GTSNPN, SVGIG (reference sequence). This CDR3 contains 13 residues. Losses at the gene ends were 1 base for V and 3 bases for J; bases not matched to a gene: 1. This chain's CDR3 is CAWSGQGYTEAFF. In DNA form, the CDR3 reads TGTGCCTGGAGTGGACAGGGGTACACTGAAGCTTTCTTT.